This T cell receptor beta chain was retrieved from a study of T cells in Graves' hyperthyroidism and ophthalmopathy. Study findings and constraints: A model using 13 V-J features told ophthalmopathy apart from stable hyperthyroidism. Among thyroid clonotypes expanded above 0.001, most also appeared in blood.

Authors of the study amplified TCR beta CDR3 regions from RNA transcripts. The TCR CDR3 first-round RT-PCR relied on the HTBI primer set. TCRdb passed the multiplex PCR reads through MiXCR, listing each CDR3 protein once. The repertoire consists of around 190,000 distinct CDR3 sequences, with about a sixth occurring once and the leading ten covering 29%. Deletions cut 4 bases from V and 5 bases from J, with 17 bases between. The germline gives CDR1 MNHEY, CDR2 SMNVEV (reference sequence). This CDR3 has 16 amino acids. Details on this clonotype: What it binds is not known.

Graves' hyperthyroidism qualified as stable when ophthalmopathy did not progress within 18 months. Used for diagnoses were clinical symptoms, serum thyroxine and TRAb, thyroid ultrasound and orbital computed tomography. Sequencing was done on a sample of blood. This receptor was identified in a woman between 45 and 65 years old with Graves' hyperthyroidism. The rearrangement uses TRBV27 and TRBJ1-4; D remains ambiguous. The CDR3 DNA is TGTGCCAGCAGTTCTGGTCGAAAAGGACGGAATGAAAAACTGTTTTTT. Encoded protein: CASSSGRKGRNEKLFF. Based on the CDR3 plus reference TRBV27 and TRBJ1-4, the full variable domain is EAQVTQNPRYLITVTGKKLTVTCSQNMNHEYMSWYRQDPGLGLRQIYYSMNVEVTDKGDVPEGYKVSRKEKRNFPLILESPSPNQTSLYFCASSSGRKGRNEKLFFGSGTQLSVL.